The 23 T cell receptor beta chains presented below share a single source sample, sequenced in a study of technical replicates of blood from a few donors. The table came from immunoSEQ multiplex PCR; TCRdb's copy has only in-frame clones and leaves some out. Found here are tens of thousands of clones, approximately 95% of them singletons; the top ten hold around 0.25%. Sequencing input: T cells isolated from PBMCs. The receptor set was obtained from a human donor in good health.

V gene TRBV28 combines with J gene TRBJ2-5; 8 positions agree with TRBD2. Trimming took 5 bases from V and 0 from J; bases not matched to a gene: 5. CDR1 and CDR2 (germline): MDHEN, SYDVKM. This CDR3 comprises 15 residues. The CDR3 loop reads CASSAGGEYQETQYF. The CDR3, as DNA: TGTGCCAGCAGTGCCGGGGGGGAATACCAAGAGACCCAGTACTTC.

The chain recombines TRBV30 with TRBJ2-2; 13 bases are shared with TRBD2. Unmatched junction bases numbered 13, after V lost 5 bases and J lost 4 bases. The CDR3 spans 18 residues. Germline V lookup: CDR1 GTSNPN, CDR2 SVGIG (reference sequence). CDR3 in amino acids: CAWEWSRTSGGFTGELFF. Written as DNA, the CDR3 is TGTGCCTGGGAGTGGAGTCGGACTAGCGGGGGATTCACCGGGGAGCTGTTTTTT. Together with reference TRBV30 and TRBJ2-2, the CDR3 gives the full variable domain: SQTIHQWPATLVQPVGSPLSLECTVEGTSNPNLYWYRQAAGRGLQLLFYSVGIGQISSEVPQNLSASRPQDRQFILSSKKLLLSDSGFYLCAWEWSRTSGGFTGELFFGEGSRLTVL.

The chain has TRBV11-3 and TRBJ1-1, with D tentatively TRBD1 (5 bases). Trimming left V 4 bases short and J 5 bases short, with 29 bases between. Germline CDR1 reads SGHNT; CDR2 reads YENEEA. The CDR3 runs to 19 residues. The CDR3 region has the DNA TGTGCCAGCAGCTCGAGAACAAGTACGACATACAGGAGGGAGACTGAAGCTTTCTTT. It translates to CASSSRTSTTYRRETEAFF.

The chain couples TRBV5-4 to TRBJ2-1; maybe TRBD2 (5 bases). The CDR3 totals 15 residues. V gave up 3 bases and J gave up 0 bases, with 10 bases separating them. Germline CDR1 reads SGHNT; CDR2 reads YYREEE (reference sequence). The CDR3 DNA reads TGTGCCAGCAGCTCGACGGGGAGCTCCTACAATGAGCAGTTCTTC. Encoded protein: CASSSTGSSYNEQFF.

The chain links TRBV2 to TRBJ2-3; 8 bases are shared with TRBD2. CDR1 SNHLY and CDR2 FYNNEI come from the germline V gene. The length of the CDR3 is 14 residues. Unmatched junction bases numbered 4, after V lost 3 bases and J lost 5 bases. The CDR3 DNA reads TGTGCCAGCAGTGAGGGACTAGGTTTAGATACGCAGTATTTT. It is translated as CASSEGLGLDTQYF.

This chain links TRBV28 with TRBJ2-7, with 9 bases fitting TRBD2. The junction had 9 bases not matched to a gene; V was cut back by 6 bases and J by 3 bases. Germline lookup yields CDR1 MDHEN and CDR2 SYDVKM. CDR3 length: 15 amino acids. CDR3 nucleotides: TGTGCCAGCAGGATGCGGGGGGGGCTCGGCTACGAGCAGTACTTC. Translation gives CASRMRGGLGYEQYF.

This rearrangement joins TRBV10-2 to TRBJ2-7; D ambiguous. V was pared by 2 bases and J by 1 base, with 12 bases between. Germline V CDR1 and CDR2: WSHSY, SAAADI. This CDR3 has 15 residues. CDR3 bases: TGCGCCAGCAGTGAGAAAGAAATTCTATCCTACGAGCAGTACTTC. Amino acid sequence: CASSEKEILSYEQYF.

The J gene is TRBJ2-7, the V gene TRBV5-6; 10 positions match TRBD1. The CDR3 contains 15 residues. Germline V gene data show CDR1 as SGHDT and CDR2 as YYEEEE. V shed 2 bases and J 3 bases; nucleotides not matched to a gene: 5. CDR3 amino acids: CASSFGQGGFYEQYF. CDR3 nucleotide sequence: TGTGCCAGCAGCTTCGGACAGGGGGGTTTCTACGAGCAGTACTTC.

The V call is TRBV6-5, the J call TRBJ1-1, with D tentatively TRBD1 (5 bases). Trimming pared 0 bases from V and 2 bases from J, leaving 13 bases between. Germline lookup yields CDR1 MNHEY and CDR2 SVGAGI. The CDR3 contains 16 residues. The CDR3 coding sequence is TGTGCCAGCAGTTACTCGTCAGGGTTCGGTAACACTGAAGCTTTCTTT. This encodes CASSYSSGFGNTEAFF.

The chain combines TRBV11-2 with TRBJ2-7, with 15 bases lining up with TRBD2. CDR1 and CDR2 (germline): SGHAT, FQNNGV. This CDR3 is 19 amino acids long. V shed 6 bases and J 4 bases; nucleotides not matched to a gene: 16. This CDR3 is CASRSGRTSGRGGSYEQYF. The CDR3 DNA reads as TGTGCCAGCAGATCCGGCCGGACTAGCGGGAGGGGAGGGTCTTACGAGCAGTACTTC.

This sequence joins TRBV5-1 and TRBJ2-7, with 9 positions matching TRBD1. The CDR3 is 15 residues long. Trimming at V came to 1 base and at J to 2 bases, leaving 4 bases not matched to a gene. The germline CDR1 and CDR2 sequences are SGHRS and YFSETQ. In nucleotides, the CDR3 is TGCGCCAGCAGCTTGTTTGGGACAGGGACCTACGAGCAGTACTTC. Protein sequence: CASSLFGTGTYEQYF.

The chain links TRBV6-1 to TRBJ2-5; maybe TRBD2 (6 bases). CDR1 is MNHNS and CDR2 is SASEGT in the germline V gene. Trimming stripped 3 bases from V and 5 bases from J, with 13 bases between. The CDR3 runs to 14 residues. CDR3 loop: CASSDSGEVETQYF. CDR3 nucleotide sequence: TGTGCCAGCAGTGATTCCGGGGAGGTGGAGACCCAGTACTTC.

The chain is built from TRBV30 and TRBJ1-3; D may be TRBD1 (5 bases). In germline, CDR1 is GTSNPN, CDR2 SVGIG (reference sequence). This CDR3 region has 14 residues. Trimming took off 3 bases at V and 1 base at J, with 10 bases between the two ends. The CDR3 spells CAWRYGHSGNTIYF. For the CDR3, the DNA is TGTGCCTGGAGGTACGGACATTCTGGAAACACCATATATTTT.

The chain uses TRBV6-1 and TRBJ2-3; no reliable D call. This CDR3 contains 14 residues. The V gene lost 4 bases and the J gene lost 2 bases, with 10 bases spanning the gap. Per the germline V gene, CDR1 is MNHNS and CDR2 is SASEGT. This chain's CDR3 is CASSGGRHTDTQYF. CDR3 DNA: TGTGCCAGCAGTGGTGGCAGGCACACAGATACGCAGTATTTT.

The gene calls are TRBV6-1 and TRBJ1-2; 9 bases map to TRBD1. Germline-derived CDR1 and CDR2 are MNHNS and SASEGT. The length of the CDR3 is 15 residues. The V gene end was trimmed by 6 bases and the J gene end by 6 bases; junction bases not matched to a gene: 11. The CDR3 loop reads CASRQQPQGAHGYTF. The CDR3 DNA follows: TGTGCCAGCAGACAGCAACCACAGGGGGCGCATGGCTACACCTTC.

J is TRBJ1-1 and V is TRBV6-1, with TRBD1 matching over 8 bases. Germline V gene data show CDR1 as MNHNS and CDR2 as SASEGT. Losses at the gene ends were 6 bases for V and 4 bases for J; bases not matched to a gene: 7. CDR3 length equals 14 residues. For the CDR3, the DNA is TGTGCCAGCAGCTCGACAGGGGTGGCCACTGAAGCTTTCTTT. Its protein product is CASSSTGVATEAFF.

Written as DNA, the CDR3 is TGTGCCAGCAGCCGCAAGACTACCCCGGGGTCCATCTACAATGAGCAGTTCTTC. As protein: CASSRKTTPGSIYNEQFF. V is TRBV4-2 and J is TRBJ2-1; D might be TRBD2 (5 bases). Trimming stripped 4 bases from V and 3 bases from J, with 22 bases between. The CDR3 runs to 18 residues. Per germline, CDR1 LGHNA and CDR2 YNFKEQ.

CDR3 nucleotide sequence: TGTGCCAGCATTTCTTACGGACAGGGAAGCAACGAGCAGTACTTC. Its translation: CASISYGQGSNEQYF. This chain links TRBV27 with TRBJ2-7, with 8 bases that match TRBD1. Per germline, CDR1 MNHEY and CDR2 SMNVEV (reference sequence). Germline trimming cut 7 bases from V and 5 bases from J; bases unmatched to any gene: 13. The CDR3 covers 15 residues.

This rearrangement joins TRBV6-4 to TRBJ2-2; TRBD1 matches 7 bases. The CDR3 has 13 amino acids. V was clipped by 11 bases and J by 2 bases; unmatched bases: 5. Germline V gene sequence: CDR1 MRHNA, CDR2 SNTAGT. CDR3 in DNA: TGTGCCGTCCGGGACAGAAACACCGGGGAGCTGTTTTTT. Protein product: CAVRDRNTGELFF.

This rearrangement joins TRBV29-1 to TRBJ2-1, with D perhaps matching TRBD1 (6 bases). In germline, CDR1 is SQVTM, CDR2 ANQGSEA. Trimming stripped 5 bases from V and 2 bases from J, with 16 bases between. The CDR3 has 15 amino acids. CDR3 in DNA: TGCAGCGTTCAATACATGACAGGACCCTACAATGAGCAGTTCTTC. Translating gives CSVQYMTGPYNEQFF.

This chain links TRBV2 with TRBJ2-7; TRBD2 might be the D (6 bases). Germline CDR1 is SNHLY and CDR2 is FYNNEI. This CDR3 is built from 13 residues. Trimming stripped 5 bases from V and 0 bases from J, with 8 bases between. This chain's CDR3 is CASSPDYSYEQYF. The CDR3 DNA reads TGTGCCAGCAGTCCGGACTACTCCTACGAGCAGTACTTC.

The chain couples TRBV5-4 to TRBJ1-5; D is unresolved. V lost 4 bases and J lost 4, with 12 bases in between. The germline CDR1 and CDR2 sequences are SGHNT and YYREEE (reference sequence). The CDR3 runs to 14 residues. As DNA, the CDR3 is TGTGCCAGCAGCCCCTTCCCCGGGAATCAGCCCCAGCATTTT. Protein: CASSPFPGNQPQHF.

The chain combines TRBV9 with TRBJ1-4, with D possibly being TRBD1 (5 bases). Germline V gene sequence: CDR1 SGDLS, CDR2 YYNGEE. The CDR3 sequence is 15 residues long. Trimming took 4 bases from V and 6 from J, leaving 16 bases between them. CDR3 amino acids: CASSQIGGSYEKLFF. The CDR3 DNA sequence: TGTGCCAGCAGCCAGATCGGGGGATCTTATGAAAAACTGTTTTTT.